This T cell receptor beta chain is drawn from a study of cytomegalovirus exposure and HLA in healthy donors (dated by TCRdb to about 2017). Describing the broader study: A later analysis indicated that the 110 or so validation repertoires were generated on the platform also employed for the 666 repertoires of the first cohort. The study aimed to test whether cataloging public T cell receptors could reveal signatures of past pathogen exposure. A separate validation cohort of 100 to 150 different subjects was used in addition to the roughly 620-subject first cohort. The study combined high-throughput TCR immunosequencing, statistical association of individual TCRs with disease status, and machine learning to predict cytomegalovirus infection status. Study-level results and caveats: A total of around 150 TCR beta chains were listed by the study as associated with cytomegalovirus. The classifier was reported to diagnose cytomegalovirus status with high specificity and sensitivity in both the original cohort and the validation cohort. The authors suggested that the approach could potentially be extended to other disease states and immunological phenotypes. A later analysis lacked HLA typing for the validation cohort, so it scored co-occurrence in that cohort across all 110 or so repertoires. Most TCR sequences were seen in very few donors, while some public TCRs were found in many individuals. In vitro tests confirmed that a few of the cytomegalovirus-associated TCR beta chains recognize cytomegalovirus antigens. In a later analysis, TCRs clustered in the first cohort were found to also tend to co-occur in the roughly 120 validation repertoires, with approximately 95% of cluster scores above 0.

The V end loses 7 bases and the J end loses 4 bases, and a stretch of 20 bases separates them. Its CDR3 holds 15 amino acids, cysteine through phenylalanine. Only CDR3 DNA is held: 45 bases, read in frame from base 1. CDR1 is given as MNHEY and CDR2 as SMNVEV, both from the germline V gene (reference sequence). Library method: the immunoSEQ multiplex PCR assay. The published analysis was carried out like this. A statistical classification framework was built for diagnosing cytomegalovirus status from the catalog of TCR beta chain sequences. The table comes from immuneACCESS by way of TCRdb, which keeps in-frame sequences with V and J called. Part of the clones is missing from these tables; in studies checked, under half for an unresolved V gene and the rest for unknown reasons. The DNA gave D and trimming, while V, J and clone size come from that table. Within this sample are hundreds of thousands of clones, with 75% to 90% of them counted one time only. Of the sample, around 0.8% falls within the top ten clones.

A word on this clone: What antigen it recognizes has not been identified. One base away there is no much larger clone; base qualities are not given.

Separate from the approximately 700-subject first cohort, the validation cohort of over 90 subjects was the group to which the donors belonged. This clonotype was sampled from a woman between 18 and 30 years old in good health and CMV-seronegative. This sequence uses TRBV27 and TRBJ2-7, with TRBD2 tentatively as D gene (5 bases match). The sequenced sample consisted of PBMCs. The CDR3: CASTTLAEYPYEQYF. In nucleotides, the sequence is TGTGCCAGCACCACCCTAGCCGAATATCCTTACGAGCAGTACTTC.